Presented here are 21 T cell receptor beta chains from one specimen sequenced in a study of cytomegalovirus exposure and HLA in healthy donors. Assay: immunoSEQ multiplex PCR; the TCRdb copy retains only in-frame clones and omits some. The table shows 220,000 or so clones, with approximately 87% occurring only once. Sequenced material: PBMCs. The origin of the receptors is a woman under 30 in good health and CMV-seronegative.

The sample holds one count of this clone. V usage is TRBV30 and J usage is TRBJ1-2, with TRBD1 matching 7 bases. Germline CDR1 reads GTSNPN; CDR2 reads SVGIG (reference sequence). The CDR3 length is 17 residues. J gave up 4 bases and V 5 bases, and 19 bases lay outside the gene matches. CDR3 nucleotide sequence: TGTGCCTGGGGGTCGACCGTCGGGACAGCGTTAATCTATGGCTACACCTTC. This encodes CAWGSTVGTALIYGYTF.

This clone has a handful of counts. The V and J genes are TRBV6-6 and TRBJ1-1; possibly TRBD1 for D (6 bases). Germline-derived CDR1 and CDR2 are MNHNY and SVGAGI (reference sequence). The CDR3 consists of 12 residues. V dropped 6 bases and J dropped 6 bases, with 11 bases sitting between them. Written as DNA, the CDR3 is TGTGCCAGCAGGGGAGGACAGCCTGAAGCTTTCTTT. Its translation is CASRGGQPEAFF.

The chain employs TRBV5-1 and TRBJ2-7; D uncertain. This CDR3 is 14 amino acids long. V was cut by 2 bases and J by 0 bases, with 9 bases left in between. Germline CDR1 is SGHRS and CDR2 is YFSETQ. This CDR3 reads CASSFSSTSYEQYF. Written as DNA, the CDR3 is TGCGCCAGCAGCTTTTCGTCCACCTCCTACGAGCAGTACTTC.

The chain employs TRBV6-5 and TRBJ2-4, with D maybe TRBD1 (6 bases). The germline CDR1 and CDR2 sequences are MNHEY and SVGAGI. The CDR3 contains 15 residues. Trimming took 7 bases from V and 3 from J, leaving 16 bases between them. CDR3: CASMRVGAGKNIQYF. DNA of the CDR3: TGTGCCAGCATGAGGGTGGGGGCAGGCAAAAACATTCAGTACTTC.

This sequence joins TRBV10-3 and TRBJ2-1, with D hard to call. The length of the CDR3 is 11 residues. Looked up from germline, CDR1 is ENHRY and CDR2 is SYGVKD. V was clipped by 2 bases and J by 12 bases, with 8 bases between them. Here the CDR3 DNA reads TGTGCCATCAGTGAGAGTGTGGGGCAGTTCTTC. Translated: CAISESVGQFF.

J is TRBJ1-1 and V is TRBV5-6; D uncertain. The CDR3 consists of 13 residues. Trimming left V 1 base short and J 4 bases short, with 8 bases between. Germline V gives CDR1 SGHDT, CDR2 YYEEEE. The CDR3 DNA is TGTGCCAGCAGCTTGTTTTGGGGCACTGAAGCTTTCTTT. This gives the protein CASSLFWGTEAFF.

The chain is built from TRBV5-1 and TRBJ1-1; D perhaps matches TRBD1 (5 bases). From germline, CDR1 is SGHRS and CDR2 YFSETQ. V shed 4 bases and J shed 6 bases, with 13 bases lying between them. CDR3 length equals 13 residues. The CDR3 DNA sequence: TGCGCCAGCAGCCCAGGGATGCTGTCTGAAGCTTTCTTT. This translates into CASSPGMLSEAFF. Drawing the rest from reference TRBV5-1 and TRBJ1-1, the complete variable domain is KAGVTQTPRYLIKTRGQQVTLSCSPISGHRSVSWYQQTPGQGLQFLFEYFSETQRNKGNFPGRFSGRQFSNSRSEMNVSTLELGDSALYLCASSPGMLSEAFFGQGTRLTVV.

In its sample, this clone was seen once. V gene TRBV6-1 combines with J gene TRBJ1-5; D may be TRBD1 (6 bases). In germline, CDR1 is MNHNS, CDR2 SASEGT. The CDR3 contains 14 residues. V was trimmed by 3 bases and J by 10 bases, leaving 16 bases between them. The CDR3 here is CASSDGGPGKPQHF. For the CDR3, the DNA is TGTGCCAGCAGTGATGGGGGCCCGGGGAAACCCCAGCATTTT.

V gene TRBV20-1 combines with J gene TRBJ2-3; D call uncertain. This CDR3 has 11 amino acids. Germline CDR1 DFQATT, CDR2 SNEGSKA (reference sequence). Trimming stripped 5 bases from V and 3 bases from J, with 6 bases between. CDR3 DNA: TGCAGTGCTCCGGTGACAGATACGCAGTATTTT. Its protein product is CSAPVTDTQYF.

This clone showed up just once. The rearrangement uses TRBV4-2 and TRBJ2-4; D unresolved. The CDR3 is made up of 16 amino acids. Germline CDR1 LGHNA, CDR2 YNFKEQ. Trimming stripped 1 base from V and 2 bases from J, with 12 bases between. The CDR3 protein is CASSQGLVGPKNIQYF. For the CDR3, the DNA is TGTGCCAGCAGCCAAGGGCTAGTCGGACCCAAAAACATTCAGTACTTC.

This chain connects TRBV28 to TRBJ2-7, with a tentative D call TRBD2 (6 bases). This CDR3 has 14 residues. CDR1 is MDHEN and CDR2 is SYDVKM in the germline V gene. The V and J ends lost 5 bases and 5 bases respectively, with 16 bases between them. The CDR3 sequence is CASSPEGGQDEQYF. The CDR3 DNA sequence: TGTGCCAGCAGTCCGGAGGGAGGCCAAGACGAGCAGTACTTC.

This rearrangement joins TRBV30 to TRBJ1-1; D is possibly TRBD1 (6 bases). Germline values: CDR1 GTSNPN, CDR2 SVGIG (reference sequence). Trimming took 0 bases from V and 0 from J, leaving 11 bases between them. This CDR3 contains 15 residues. DNA of the CDR3: TGTGCCTGGAGTGTACGGGGACAAATGAACACTGAAGCTTTCTTT. It codes for CAWSVRGQMNTEAFF. Looking up the rest from reference TRBV30 and TRBJ1-1 gives the full variable domain: SQTIHQWPATLVQPVGSPLSLECTVEGTSNPNLYWYRQAAGRGLQLLFYSVGIGQISSEVPQNLSASRPQDRQFILSSKKLLLSDSGFYLCAWSVRGQMNTEAFFGQGTRLTVV.

This sequence joins TRBV18 and TRBJ1-1; 8 bases align to TRBD1. Germline CDR1 and CDR2: KGHSH and LQKENI. V gave up 4 bases and J gave up 1 base; unmatched junction bases: 2. The CDR3 is made up of 14 amino acids. The CDR3: CASSRGQGNTEAFF. The CDR3 nucleotides read TGTGCCAGCTCACGCGGACAGGGGAACACTGAAGCTTTCTTT. The full variable domain, rest sourced from reference TRBV18 and TRBJ1-1, is NAGVMQNPRHLVRRRGQEARLRCSPMKGHSHVYWYRQLPEEGLKFMVYLQKENIIDESGMPKERFSAEFPKEGPSILRIQQVVRGDSAAYFCASSRGQGNTEAFFGQGTRLTVV.

The V and J genes are TRBV4-1 and TRBJ2-7; 13 bases are a match to TRBD2. J was trimmed by 4 bases and V by 4 bases; bases with no gene match: 1. Germline-derived CDR1 and CDR2 are MGHRA and YSYEKL. The CDR3 has 14 amino acids. DNA of the CDR3: TGCGCCAGCAGCCGACTAGCGGGGGGTTACGAGCAGTACTTC. It codes for CASSRLAGGYEQYF.

The chain combines TRBV4-1 with TRBJ1-6; D might be TRBD1 (5 bases). This CDR3 has 16 amino acids. Germline CDR1 reads MGHRA; CDR2 reads YSYEKL. Trimming removed 4 bases from V and 6 bases from J, with 16 bases in between. CDR3 sequence (DNA): TGCGCCAGCAGCCCCGACCCGGGACTGATTAATTCACCCCTCCACTTT. Its translation: CASSPDPGLINSPLHF.

The V gene is TRBV19, the J gene TRBJ1-4, with D unclear. Trimming left V 3 bases short and J 5 bases short, with 13 bases between. The CDR3 consists of 15 residues. Germline V gives CDR1 LNHDA, CDR2 SQIVND (reference sequence). The CDR3 is CASSMDLTGNEKLFF. CDR3 DNA: TGTGCCAGTAGTATGGACCTCACCGGAAATGAAAAACTGTTTTTT.

The V and J genes are TRBV2 and TRBJ1-3; D is perhaps TRBD1 (6 bases). Germline V gene sequence: CDR1 SNHLY, CDR2 FYNNEI. The CDR3 spans 17 residues. V lost 4 bases, J lost 4 bases, and 20 bases lay in between. The CDR3 region has the DNA TGTGCCAGCAGTGCCGAGGTCCGGGGGGCAGCCGGAAACACCATATATTTT. Translating gives CASSAEVRGAAGNTIYF.

The chain has TRBV25-1 and TRBJ1-2, with TRBD1 matching 7 bases. The CDR3 has 16 amino acids. Per germline, CDR1 MGHDK and CDR2 SYGVNS. J lost 4 bases, V lost 2 bases, and 10 bases had no gene match. CDR3 bases: TGTGCCAGCAGTGAAGTGGAGGGGGCCATCCCCTATGGCTACACCTTC. Protein product: CASSEVEGAIPYGYTF.

This clone came up a few times. This chain connects TRBV2 to TRBJ1-2; 12 bases agree with TRBD1. V lost 2 bases to trimming and J lost 5 bases; unmatched junction nucleotides: 6. Germline CDR1 and CDR2: SNHLY and FYNNEI. This CDR3 comprises 16 residues. The CDR3 DNA is TGTGCCAGCAGTGAAAAGGGGGGACAGGGGGCTTATGGCTACACCTTC. Amino acid sequence: CASSEKGGQGAYGYTF.

This chain joins TRBV10-3 and TRBJ2-1; maybe TRBD1 (6 bases). This CDR3 spans 13 amino acids. Looked up from germline, CDR1 is ENHRY and CDR2 is SYGVKD. V was cut by 6 bases and J by 4 bases, with 10 bases left in between. The CDR3 reads CAISDRTYNEQFF. The DNA of the CDR3 is TGTGCCATCAGCGACAGGACTTACAATGAGCAGTTCTTC.

This chain connects TRBV27 to TRBJ1-2; D not resolved. Per the germline V gene, CDR1 is MNHEY and CDR2 is SMNVEV (reference sequence). Trimming pared 5 bases from V and 3 bases from J, leaving 13 bases between. This CDR3 is built from 14 residues. The CDR3 reads CASSPWEGDYGYTF. CDR3 nucleotide sequence: TGTGCCAGCAGTCCTTGGGAGGGAGACTATGGCTACACCTTC.